The 32 T cell receptor beta chains below were found in one sample sequenced in a study of blood T cell repertoires in COVID-19. Here immunoSEQ multiplex PCR was the method, and the copy in TCRdb shows in-frame clones only, minus some. Counted here are around 170,000 clones, about 86% occurring once; the ten biggest clones make up over 13%. Sequencing was done on a sample of peripheral blood. These receptors were obtained from a man aged 25 to 45 with active or convalescent COVID-19.

In this sample, this clone turned up once. The chain couples TRBV9 to TRBJ1-5; 8 bases are shared with TRBD1. The CDR3 has 16 residues. Germline CDR1 SGDLS, CDR2 YYNGEE. With 4 bases clipped from V and 5 bases from J, the junction kept 11 bases outside the gene matches. CDR3 protein: CASSPDGQGLYQPQHF. In nucleotides, the CDR3 is TGTGCCAGCAGCCCCGACGGACAGGGCTTATATCAGCCCCAGCATTTT.

The chain links TRBV6-2 or TRBV6-3 to TRBJ2-1; D is perhaps TRBD2 (5 bases). V was shortened by 4 bases and J by 5 bases, with 15 bases between the two germline ends. CDR1 and CDR2 (germline): MNHEY, SVGEGT. The CDR3 contains 15 residues. This CDR3 is CASSSALGNHNEQFF. The CDR3 DNA follows: TGTGCCAGCAGTTCCGCTCTCGGGAACCACAATGAGCAGTTCTTC.

V usage is TRBV2 and J usage is TRBJ1-5; maybe TRBD1 (5 bases). Per germline, CDR1 SNHLY and CDR2 FYNNEI. The CDR3 loop spans 15 amino acids. V was shortened by 4 bases and J by 2 bases, with 12 bases between the two germline ends. The CDR3 DNA reads as TGTGCCAGCAGTGTCCAGGGATCTGGCAATCAGCCCCAGCATTTT. It is translated as CASSVQGSGNQPQHF.

The rearrangement links TRBV6-1 to TRBJ1-3; D is uncertain. The V and J ends lost 2 bases and 0 bases respectively, with 5 bases between them. The germline gives CDR1 MNHNS, CDR2 SASEGT. The CDR3 totals 14 residues. The CDR3 spells CASSEWSSGNTIYF. The CDR3 region has the DNA TGTGCCAGCAGTGAATGGAGCTCTGGAAACACCATATATTTT.

The chain couples TRBV11-3 to TRBJ2-5; 8 bases align to TRBD2. The V gene's germline CDR1 is SGHNT and CDR2 YENEEA. The CDR3 has 15 residues. V lost 3 bases, J lost 3 bases, and 6 bases stayed unmatched. The CDR3 is CASSFAGGEKETQYF. CDR3 coding DNA: TGTGCCAGCAGCTTTGCGGGGGGCGAGAAAGAGACCCAGTACTTC. Supplemented by reference TRBV11-3 and TRBJ2-5, the full variable domain reads EAGVVQSPRYKIIEKKQPVAFWCNPISGHNTLYWYLQNLGQGPELLIRYENEEAVDDSQLPKDRFSAERLKGVDSTLKIQPAELGDSAVYLCASSFAGGEKETQYFGPGTRLLVL.

The sample holds one count of this clone. Mismatch with germline at one junction end may stem from a read error. V is TRBV2 and J is TRBJ1-3; 7 positions agree with TRBD1. Germline loops: CDR1 SNHLY, CDR2 FYNNEI. This CDR3 has 11 amino acids. The CDR3 bases are TGTGCCAGCAGTGTTGACAGGGTACTGCATTTT. Its translation is CASSVDRVLHF.

The rearrangement links TRBV25-1 to TRBJ2-7; D is possibly TRBD2 (6 bases). There are 14 residues in the CDR3. With 3 bases removed from V and 9 bases from J, the gap between germline ends came to 18 bases. CDR1 and CDR2 from the germline V gene are MGHDK and SYGVNS. Here the CDR3 reads CASSDGGVGSGQYF. CDR3 nucleotide sequence: TGTGCCAGCAGTGATGGCGGGGTGGGCTCTGGGCAGTACTTC.

V is TRBV29-1 and J is TRBJ1-1, with D unclear. The CDR3 totals 14 residues. Germline V CDR1 and CDR2: SQVTM, ANQGSEA. V shed 5 bases and J shed 5 bases, with 18 bases lying between them. CDR3 DNA sequence: TGCAGCGTTCGGGATCCGCCCCTAGATACTGAAGCTTTCTTT. This gives the protein CSVRDPPLDTEAFF.

The chain joins TRBV7-9 to TRBJ1-2; D uncertain. Deletions cut 4 bases from V and 5 bases from J, with 11 bases between. Germline loops: CDR1 SEHNR, CDR2 FQNEAQ (reference sequence). The CDR3 extends over 13 amino acids. The CDR3 is CASSSSEDYGYTF. The CDR3 region has the DNA TGTGCCAGCAGCTCTTCGGAGGATTATGGCTACACCTTC.

This clone came up a few times. The chain couples TRBV14 to TRBJ1-2; TRBD1 matches at 9 bases. CDR3 length: 18 residues. Germline V gene lookup returns CDR1 SGHDN and CDR2 FVKESK. After removal of 1 base from V and 4 bases from J, the junction contained 13 bases not matched to a gene. The CDR3 region is CASSQGGAGTGSGYGYTF. The CDR3 DNA follows: TGTGCCAGCAGCCAAGGGGGGGCCGGGACAGGGTCCGGCTATGGCTACACCTTC. Variable domain in full (rest from reference TRBV14 and TRBJ1-2): EAGVTQFPSHSVIEKGQTVTLRCDPISGHDNLYWYRRVMGKEIKFLLHFVKESKQDESGMPNNRFLAERTGGTYSTLKVQPAELEDSGVYFCASSQGGAGTGSGYGYTFGSGTRLTVV.

The chain joins TRBV5-1 to TRBJ2-2; maybe TRBD2 (6 bases). This CDR3 spans 17 amino acids. The germline V gene encodes CDR1 SGHRS and CDR2 YFSETQ. V dropped 1 base and J dropped 1 base, with 14 bases sitting between them. DNA of the CDR3: TGCGCCAGCAGCTTGTTATCTCTGCGGGAGAACACCGGGGAGCTGTTTTTT. It yields the protein CASSLLSLRENTGELFF.

This clone was observed a single time. This chain links TRBV30 with TRBJ2-5; possibly TRBD2 for D (5 bases). Trimming stripped 2 bases from V and 5 bases from J, with 21 bases between. The CDR3 totals 16 residues. Germline V lookup: CDR1 GTSNPN, CDR2 SVGIG (reference sequence). Here the CDR3 reads CAWSSQSEGTGETQYF. The CDR3 DNA sequence: TGTGCCTGGAGTTCCCAGAGTGAGGGAACGGGGGAGACCCAGTACTTC.

This rearrangement joins TRBV24-1 to TRBJ2-1, with 8 bases matching TRBD1. Germline CDR1 and CDR2: KGHDR and SFDVKD. The V and J ends lost 3 bases and 0 bases, in that order; junction bases with no gene match: 12. The CDR3 is made up of 19 amino acids. CDR3 region: CATSDVRQGLRGSYNEQFF. CDR3 bases: TGTGCCACCAGTGATGTACGACAGGGGCTCCGAGGCTCCTACAATGAGCAGTTCTTC.

This clone was seen only once. The V and J genes are TRBV24-1 and TRBJ1-1; 8 nucleotides agree with TRBD1. The CDR3 loop spans 15 amino acids. The junction had 8 bases not matched to a gene; V was cut back by 4 bases and J by 5 bases. Germline lookup yields CDR1 KGHDR and CDR2 SFDVKD. The CDR3 here is CATSESQGARTEAFF. The CDR3 nucleotides are TGTGCCACCAGTGAGTCCCAGGGGGCCAGGACTGAAGCTTTCTTT.

The gene calls are TRBV6-2 or TRBV6-3 and TRBJ2-2, with 13 nucleotides matching TRBD2. CDR1 is MNHEY, CDR2 SVGEGT, per germline. The CDR3 spans 16 residues. The V and J ends lost 4 bases and 7 bases, in that order; junction bases with no gene match: 6. In DNA form, the CDR3 reads TGTGCCAGCAGTTCACTAGCGGGAGGGCCCGGCGGGGAGCTGTTTTTT. This encodes CASSSLAGGPGGELFF.

The chain uses TRBV21-1 and TRBJ1-5. TRBV21-1 is a pseudogene locus. This CDR3 contains 15 residues. CDR3 in amino acids: CASSNGGRLDQPQHF. DNA of the CDR3: TGTGCCAGCAGCAACGGAGGGCGGCTTGATCAGCCCCAGCATTTT.

This chain links TRBV6-2 or TRBV6-3 with TRBJ2-7; TRBD2 matches at 7 bases. This CDR3 spans 18 amino acids. V was clipped by 2 bases and J by 4 bases; unmatched bases: 17. Germline-derived CDR1 and CDR2 are MNHEY and SVGEGT. The CDR3 loop is CASSYASSGIPSGYEQYF. CDR3 DNA sequence: TGTGCCAGCAGTTACGCGAGCAGCGGGATCCCCTCGGGGTACGAGCAGTACTTC.

The genes are TRBV7-2 and TRBJ2-3; D not certain. In germline, CDR1 is SGHTA, CDR2 FQGNSA. This CDR3 is 13 amino acids long. Trimming removed 5 bases at V and 7 bases at J, with 13 bases between. The DNA of the CDR3 is TGTGCCAGCAGCCCTGCGGTGGTACATACGCAGTATTTT. It encodes CASSPAVVHTQYF.

By proportion, this clone is medium-sized. The V call is TRBV9, the J call TRBJ2-2; the D gene is possibly TRBD2 (6 bases). This CDR3 spans 14 amino acids. CDR1 and CDR2 (germline): SGDLS, YYNGEE. V lost 0 bases, J lost 6 bases, and 9 bases lay in between. The CDR3 sequence is CASSVASGAGELFF. The CDR3 coding sequence is TGTGCCAGCAGCGTAGCCTCGGGGGCCGGGGAGCTGTTTTTT.

This clone showed up just a few times. The rearrangement joins TRBV4-2 to TRBJ1-5; 8 nucleotides agree with TRBD1. Germline CDR1 reads LGHNA; CDR2 reads YNFKEQ. CDR3 length equals 16 residues. V dropped 0 bases and J dropped 5; count of bases not matched to a gene: 6. DNA of the CDR3: TGTGCCAGCAGCCAAGAATCGGGACAGGTCCATCAGCCCCAGCATTTT. Protein sequence: CASSQESGQVHQPQHF.

The chain recombines TRBV7-9 with TRBJ1-3, with unresolved D. Trimming pared 5 bases from V and 0 bases from J, leaving 8 bases between. Germline lookup yields CDR1 SEHNR and CDR2 FQNEAQ (reference sequence). The CDR3 extends over 14 amino acids. This CDR3 is CASSQRLSGNTIYF. As DNA, the CDR3 is TGTGCCAGCAGCCAGCGCCTCTCTGGAAACACCATATATTTT.

The CDR3 protein is CASSQPNQPQHF. In nucleotides, the CDR3 is TGTGCCAGCAGCCAACCTAATCAGCCCCAGCATTTT. V usage is TRBV14 and J usage is TRBJ1-5; D is unresolved. This CDR3 comprises 12 residues. CDR1 SGHDN and CDR2 FVKESK come from the germline V gene. V lost 2 bases and J 4 bases, leaving 3 bases between the germline ends.

This chain connects TRBV28 to TRBJ2-1, with D tentatively TRBD1 (6 bases). The length of the CDR3 is 16 residues. Deletions cut 2 bases from V and 7 bases from J, with 18 bases between. Germline values: CDR1 MDHEN, CDR2 SYDVKM. CDR3 coding DNA: TGTGCCAGCAGTTTACCCCCAGGGGAAGGTGGTAATGAGCAGTTCTTC. Its translation: CASSLPPGEGGNEQFF.

The V gene is TRBV27, the J gene TRBJ2-1; the match to TRBD2 covers 11 bases. Germline V lookup: CDR1 MNHEY, CDR2 SMNVEV (reference sequence). V lost 6 bases, J lost 6 bases, and 4 bases stayed unmatched. This CDR3 is built from 14 residues. The chain's CDR3 is CASRDLAGGNEQFF. The CDR3 coding sequence is TGTGCCAGCAGGGATCTAGCGGGAGGCAATGAGCAGTTCTTC.

The chain joins TRBV5-1 to TRBJ2-2; D ambiguous. Germline lookup yields CDR1 SGHRS and CDR2 YFSETQ. Trimming pared 0 bases from V and 7 bases from J, leaving 7 bases between. The CDR3 loop spans 13 amino acids. CDR3 loop: CASSLELGGELFF. In DNA form, the CDR3 reads TGCGCCAGCAGCTTGGAACTCGGCGGGGAGCTGTTTTTT.

The chain combines TRBV5-1 with TRBJ2-1; TRBD2 agrees at 7 bases. The CDR3 is 16 residues long. From germline, CDR1 is SGHRS and CDR2 YFSETQ. V trimming: 3 bases; J trimming: 3 bases; junction bases outside the gene matches: 9. The CDR3 sequence: CASSWMTAGRYNEQFF. The CDR3 DNA follows: TGCGCCAGCAGCTGGATGACAGCGGGGCGCTACAATGAGCAGTTCTTC.

The chain combines TRBV9 with TRBJ2-1; 10 bases agree with TRBD2. After removal of 0 bases from V and 7 bases from J, the junction contained 7 bases not matched to a gene. CDR1 and CDR2 (germline): SGDLS, YYNGEE. CDR3 size: 16 residues. CDR3 DNA sequence: TGTGCCAGCAGCGTAGTTCGACTAGCGGGCCAAAATGAGCAGTTCTTC. This gives the protein CASSVVRLAGQNEQFF.

In this sample, this clone turned up a few times. The chain is built from TRBV27 and TRBJ1-5; D perhaps matches TRBD1 (6 bases). V was trimmed by 7 bases and J by 1 base, leaving 14 bases between them. The germline gives CDR1 MNHEY, CDR2 SMNVEV (reference sequence). The CDR3 has 15 residues. The CDR3 DNA reads TGTGCCAGCACCCCCAGCCAGGGGAGCAATCAGCCCCAGCATTTT. Its protein is CASTPSQGSNQPQHF.

The V and J genes are TRBV4-3 and TRBJ1-4; TRBD1 matches 7 bases. The germline gives CDR1 LGHNA, CDR2 YSLEER. The CDR3 consists of 15 residues. The V and J ends lost 1 base and 8 bases, in that order; junction bases with no gene match: 7. CDR3 nucleotide sequence: TGCGCCAGCAGCCAAGCGGGAACAGGGGACGAAAAACTGTTTTTT. Amino acids: CASSQAGTGDEKLFF.

The DNA of the CDR3 is TGTGCCAGCAGTACCCACAGGGGGAATAACTATGGCTACACCTTC. Protein: CASSTHRGNNYGYTF. This rearrangement joins TRBV28 to TRBJ1-2, with 8 bases fitting TRBD1. Trimming at V came to 5 bases and at J to 1 base, leaving 6 bases not matched to a gene. CDR1 is MDHEN, CDR2 SYDVKM, per germline. The CDR3 is made up of 15 amino acids.

The chain combines TRBV6-5 with TRBJ2-7, with D tentatively TRBD2 (5 bases). V lost 7 bases, J lost 1 base, and 11 bases lay in between. The germline gives CDR1 MNHEY, CDR2 SVGAGI. This CDR3 is 13 amino acids long. The CDR3 DNA reads as TGTGCCAGCATCCACCGGGGTTCCTACGAGCAGTACGTC. It is translated as CASIHRGSYEQYV.

This rearrangement joins TRBV2 to TRBJ1-3; no firm D call. V was clipped by 6 bases and J by 0 bases, with 9 bases between them. In germline, CDR1 is SNHLY, CDR2 FYNNEI. This CDR3 has 14 residues. The CDR3 DNA is TGTGCCAGCAGCACGGGATTCTCTGGAAACACCATATATTTT. Translation: CASSTGFSGNTIYF.